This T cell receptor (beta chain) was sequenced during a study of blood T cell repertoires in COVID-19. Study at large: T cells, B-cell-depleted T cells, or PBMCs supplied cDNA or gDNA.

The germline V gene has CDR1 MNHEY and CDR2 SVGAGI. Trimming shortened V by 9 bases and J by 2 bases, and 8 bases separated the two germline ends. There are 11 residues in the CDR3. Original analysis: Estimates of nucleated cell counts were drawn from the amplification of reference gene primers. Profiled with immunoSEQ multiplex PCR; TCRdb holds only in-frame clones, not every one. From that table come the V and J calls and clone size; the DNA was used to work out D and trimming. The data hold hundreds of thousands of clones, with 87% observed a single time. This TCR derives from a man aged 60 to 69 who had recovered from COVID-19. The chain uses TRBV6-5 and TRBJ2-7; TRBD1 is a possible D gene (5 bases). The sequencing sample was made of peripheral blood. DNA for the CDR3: TGTGCCAGTAAAGGGGCCTACGAGCAGTACTTC. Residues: CASKGAYEQYF.